One sample yielded the 27 T cell receptor beta chains listed below, sequenced in a study of tumor-infiltrating lymphocytes in primary liver carcinoma. Co-extracted RNA and DNA came from roughly 20-30 mg of unsorted bulk tissue. Synthesis of TCR beta cDNA was carried out from 450 to 650 ng total RNA with a constant-region primer. Three nested multiplex PCR rounds of slightly modified ARM-PCR generated TCR beta libraries. Two initial PCR rounds of about 11 cycles each paired TRBV1-TRBV30 forward primers with a C-beta reverse primer. TCRdb re-called the multiplex PCR reads through MiXCR, storing one row per CDR3 protein. The sample carries some 100,000 distinct CDR3 sequences, approximately 70% recorded once. Sequencing was carried out using liver tumor tissue from sampling region 2. The subset was: tumor region T2, inferior pole. Receptor source: a woman in her fifties or sixties with primary liver carcinoma and hepatitis B virus infection.

This clonotype occurred many times. V and J are TRBV6-1 and TRBJ2-7; TRBD2 is a possible D gene (6 bases). V lost 6 bases, J lost 0 bases, and 12 bases lay in between. The CDR3 runs to 14 residues. Germline CDR1 reads MNHNS; CDR2 reads SASEGT. The CDR3 nucleotides are TGTGCCAGCAGATGGGAGGATAGCTCCTACGAGCAGTACTTC. Its protein is CASRWEDSSYEQYF.

In the case of this clonotype: The junction departs from germline at one end; a sequencing error may be responsible. V is TRBV29-1 and J is TRBJ1-2, with D perhaps TRBD1 (6 bases). Germline V gene data show CDR1 as SQVTM and CDR2 as ANQGSEA. The CDR3 covers 13 residues. This chain's CDR3 is CSATASGADGYAF. The CDR3 DNA reads as TGCAGCGCTACTGCCTCGGGGGCGGATGGCTACGCCTTC.

This clonotype was counted a single time. The conserved phenylalanine or tryptophan is not found at the CDR3 terminus, so this likely reflects a read error. The gene calls are TRBV11-3 and TRBJ1-5; D remains unclear. From germline, CDR1 is SGHNT and CDR2 YENEEA. The CDR3 length is 13 residues. The CDR3, as DNA: TGTGACAGCAGCTCAAGGGGCAATCAGCCCCAGCATTCT. Translating it yields CDSSSRGNQPQHS.

Worth noting for this clonotype: A much larger clonotype is one base distant, so this may be a read error. The chain employs TRBV5-1 and TRBJ2-3; TRBD2 matches at 11 bases. V was pared by 4 bases and J by 4 bases, with 11 bases of the junction left unmatched. The CDR3 is 17 residues long. Germline CDR1 and CDR2: SGHRS and YFSETQ. CDR3 in amino acids: CASSRILAGGPSDTQYF. The CDR3 DNA sequence: TGCGCCAGCAGCAGGATTTTAGCGGGAGGGCCCTCAGATACGCAGTATTTT.

In its sample, this clonotype was seen many times. V usage is TRBV6-5 and J usage is TRBJ1-1, with TRBD1 identical over 9 bases. Germline CDR1 is MNHEY and CDR2 is SVGAGI. This CDR3 is 13 amino acids long. V shed 4 bases, J shed 4 bases, and the junction held 1 base outside the gene matches. The CDR3: CASSSTGGTEAFF. The CDR3 DNA is TGTGCCAGCAGTTCGACAGGGGGCACTGAAGCTTTCTTT.

The rearrangement uses TRBV12-3 or TRBV12-4 and TRBJ2-6, with 7 positions matching TRBD1. CDR3 size: 17 residues. V dropped 10 bases and J dropped 4; count of bases not matched to a gene: 16. This chain's CDR3 is CATRRTGSPTGANVLTF. CDR3 coding DNA: TGTGCCACCAGAAGGACAGGCTCCCCCACCGGGGCCAACGTCCTGACTTTC.

The chain is built from TRBV28 and TRBJ1-1; 7 nucleotides align to TRBD1. V lost 9 bases to trimming and J lost 4 bases; unmatched junction nucleotides: 11. The germline CDR1 and CDR2 sequences are MDHEN and SYDVKM. This CDR3 spans 14 amino acids. In DNA form, the CDR3 reads TGTGCCAGTAAGATAGGGGGCAGTGGCACTGAAGCTTTCTTT. Translating it yields CASKIGGSGTEAFF.

As concerns this clonotype: The junction departs from germline at one end; a sequencing error may be responsible. V usage is TRBV4-2 and J usage is TRBJ2-4; no firm D call. The CDR3 loop spans 17 amino acids. Germline V gene sequence: CDR1 LGHNA, CDR2 YNFKEQ. The CDR3 region has the DNA TGTGCCAGCAACCAAGTATCTCGGATAACGAGCAAAAACATTCAGTACTTC. It encodes CASNQVSRITSKNIQYF.

The V gene is TRBV28, the J gene TRBJ2-7; D remains unclear. The CDR3 is 13 amino acids. Looked up from germline, CDR1 is MDHEN and CDR2 is SYDVKM. The DNA of the CDR3 is TGTACCCGCAGCTTGACTGGCGTCGGGGAGCAGTACTTC. Its protein is CTRSLTGVGEQYF.

Concerning this clonotype: One end of the junction varies from germline; a read error may be responsible. The chain uses TRBV12-3 or TRBV12-4 and TRBJ2-7, with D uncertain. This CDR3 is built from 13 residues. The CDR3 loop reads CVSSSPIEYEQYF. As DNA, the CDR3 is TGTGTCAGCAGTTCGCCGATCGAGTACGAGCAGTACTTC.

With respect to this clonotype: The junction shows a germline mismatch at one end, possibly a read error. This chain joins TRBV11-2 and TRBJ2-7; D is perhaps TRBD2 (6 bases). The CDR3 is made up of 17 amino acids. Looked up from germline, CDR1 is SGHAT and CDR2 is FQNNGV. The CDR3 loop is CASSLAEGLFNKYEQYF. CDR3 sequence (DNA): TGTGCTAGCAGCTTAGCGGAGGGCCTCTTTAATAAGTACGAGCAGTACTTC. The entire variable domain, with the rest obtained from reference TRBV11-2 and TRBJ2-7, is as follows: EAGVAQSPRYKIIEKRQSVAFWCNPISGHATLYWYQQILGQGPKLLIQFQNNGVVDDSQLPKDRFSAERLKGVDSTLKIQPAKLEDSAVYLCASSLAEGLFNKYEQYFGPGTRLTVT.

As concerns this clonotype: Mismatch with germline at one junction end may stem from a read error. The chain employs TRBV6-5 and TRBJ1-1; no clear D. Germline V gene data show CDR1 as MNHEY and CDR2 as SVGAGI. The CDR3 runs to 14 residues. CDR3 amino acids: CAISEGRGGTEAFF. In nucleotides, the CDR3 is TGTGCCATCAGTGAAGGGAGAGGAGGCACTGAAGCTTTCTTT.

This clonotype was observed many times. The V gene is TRBV4-2, the J gene TRBJ2-7; TRBD1 is a possible D gene (5 bases). Trimming left V 1 base short and J 2 bases short, with 12 bases between. Germline CDR1 is LGHNA and CDR2 is YNFKEQ. The CDR3 consists of 15 residues. CDR3: CASSQVLGPPYEQYF. CDR3 DNA sequence: TGTGCCAGCAGCCAAGTTCTGGGGCCCCCCTACGAGCAGTACTTC.

About this clonotype: Possible read error: a much larger clone is one base away. The missing conserved phenylalanine or tryptophan at the end of this CDR3 makes a read error likely. V gene TRBV5-4 combines with J gene TRBJ2-1, with a possible D match to TRBD1 (5 bases). V lost 0 bases and J lost 8, with 15 bases in between. The CDR3 contains 15 residues. The germline V gene has CDR1 SGHNT and CDR2 YYREEE (reference sequence). The CDR3 DNA follows: TGTGCCAGCAGCTTGGTTCAGGGCGCTTCGGATGAGCAGTTCCTC. This encodes CASSLVQGASDEQFL.

With regard to this clonotype: Compared with germline, one end of the junction differs, possibly owing to a read error. V gene TRBV6-6 combines with J gene TRBJ2-1; D is uncertain. Germline V CDR1 and CDR2: MNHNY, SVGAGI (reference sequence). This CDR3 has 14 residues. The DNA for the CDR3 is TGTGCCAGCCGTCGGCCCCTCTCCTACAATGAGCAGTTCTTT. Residues: CASRRPLSYNEQFF.

Comments on this clonotype: A much larger clone differs from this one at a single base, so this may be a read error. The rearrangement uses TRBV5-1 and TRBJ1-2; 8 positions match TRBD1. The CDR3 contains 13 residues. Germline lookup yields CDR1 SGHRS and CDR2 YFSETQ. V lost 2 bases, J lost 10 bases, and 7 bases stayed unmatched. CDR3 nucleotides: TGCGCCAGCAGCTTACAGGGGGAACATGTCTACACCTTC. Translating gives CASSLQGEHVYTF.

This chain links TRBV4-2 with TRBJ2-5; TRBD2 is a possible D gene (7 bases). CDR3 length: 17 residues. Germline CDR1 and CDR2: LGHNA and YNFKEQ. Trimming took off 1 base at V and 5 bases at J, with 20 bases between the two ends. The DNA for the CDR3 is TGTGCCAGCAGCCAAGTCACTAGGGGGAGGGCCAGTGAGACCCAGTACTTC. Translated: CASSQVTRGRASETQYF.

This clonotype was recorded only once. A junction boundary mismatches the germline segment, possibly from a read error. The chain is built from TRBV11-2 and TRBJ2-1; 7 nucleotides match TRBD2. The germline CDR1 and CDR2 sequences are SGHAT and FQNNGV. This CDR3 is 15 amino acids long. As DNA, the CDR3 is TGTGCCGGCAGCTTAGGGAGCGGGAATGTGAGTGAGCAGTTCTTC. Encoded protein: CAGSLGSGNVSEQFF.

A remark on this clonotype: Given the absence of the conserved phenylalanine or tryptophan at the CDR3 end, a read error is likely. This chain connects TRBV11-2 to TRBJ2-2, with D possibly TRBD2 on 5 matching bases. Germline loops: CDR1 SGHAT, CDR2 FQNNGV. The CDR3 covers 15 residues. The CDR3 spells CASSPPQGPTGELFY. CDR3 sequence (DNA): TGTGCCAGCAGTCCTCCGCAAGGACCGACCGGGGAACTGTTTTAT.

As to this clonotype: A single base separates this from a much larger clone, so it may be a read error. The rearrangement uses TRBV4-1 and TRBJ1-6; 7 positions agree with TRBD1. Germline V CDR1 and CDR2: MGHRA, YSYEKL. The CDR3 has 15 amino acids. CDR3 in amino acids: CASSQERQGNSLLHF. As DNA, the CDR3 is TGCGCCAGCAGCCAAGAAAGACAGGGAAATTCACTCCTCCACTTT.

About this clonotype: One end of the junction is discordant with germline, which a read error may explain. This rearrangement joins TRBV6-5 to TRBJ1-2, with D possibly matching TRBD1 (5 bases). The CDR3 is 15 residues long. Per the germline V gene, CDR1 is MNHEY and CDR2 is SVGAGI. The CDR3 is CASSYSPQGNYGHTF. CDR3 nucleotide sequence: TGTGCAAGCAGTTACTCGCCCCAGGGTAACTATGGCCACACCTTC.

This chain links TRBV11-2 with TRBJ2-1, with D perhaps TRBD1 (6 bases). V was cut by 4 bases and J by 7 bases, with 17 bases left in between. CDR1 is SGHAT, CDR2 FQNNGV, per germline. The CDR3 runs to 15 residues. The CDR3 bases are TGTGCCAGCAGCTGGGCTAGGGGGTTTATGAATGAGCAGTTCTTC. This sequence encodes CASSWARGFMNEQFF.

The chain recombines TRBV11-3 with TRBJ2-1; 10 bases match TRBD2. After removal of 1 base from V and 16 bases from J, the junction contained 13 bases not matched to a gene. This CDR3 has 15 residues. Looked up from germline, CDR1 is SGHNT and CDR2 is YENEEA. The CDR3 DNA sequence: TGTGCCAGCAGCTTAGGAACTAGCGGGAAGTTTGGGCACTTCTTC. Its translation is CASSLGTSGKFGHFF.

Notes on this clonotype: Sequence at one end of the junction differs from germline and may be a read error. This sequence joins TRBV11-2 and TRBJ2-3; D could derive from TRBD1 or TRBD2 (5 bases each). The germline gives CDR1 SGHAT, CDR2 FQNNGV. The length of the CDR3 is 15 residues. CDR3 sequence (DNA): TGTGCAAGCAGCCCACAGAGGGGTGCCTTAGATACGCAGTATTTT. This codes for CASSPQRGALDTQYF.

In regard to this clonotype: Just one base apart from a much larger clone, this may be a read error. This rearrangement joins TRBV7-3 to TRBJ1-1, with D possibly TRBD1 on 6 matching bases. V was cut by 0 bases and J by 8 bases, with 10 bases left in between. The V gene's germline CDR1 is SGHTA and CDR2 FQGTGA. The CDR3 extends over 13 amino acids. CDR3 in amino acids: CASSLTEGGEAFF. Here the CDR3 DNA reads TGTGCCAGCAGCTTAACTGAGGGGGGAGAAGCTTTCTTT.

As regards this clonotype: A much larger clone is a single base away; this may be a read error. Written as DNA, the CDR3 is TGTGCCAGCAGCAAAGAGCGAGATACAAGCACAGATACGCAGTATTTT. This encodes CASSKERDTSTDTQYF. This chain connects TRBV21-1 to TRBJ2-3. TRBV21-1 is noted as a pseudogene. The CDR3 is 16 residues long.

Regarding this clonotype: A much larger clone is a single base away; this may be a read error. CDR3 sequence: CASRRGVGGSYEQYF. DNA of the CDR3: TGTGCCAGCAGGAGGGGGGTCGGGGGCTCCTACGAGCAGTACTTC. The chain joins TRBV6-1 to TRBJ2-7; D could derive from TRBD1 or TRBD2 (6 bases each). V was pared by 6 bases and J by 0 bases, with 15 bases between. Germline V gene lookup returns CDR1 MNHNS and CDR2 SASEGT. This CDR3 is 15 amino acids long.